Detailed here is one T cell receptor (beta chain). The sample originates from a study of blood T cell repertoires in COVID-19. Study information: Acute-phase and convalescent COVID-19 samples originated in the United States, Italy and Spain. Sources were T cells, B-cell-depleted T cells, or PBMCs; the material itself was cDNA or gDNA.

J lost 4 bases, V lost 0 bases, and 6 bases had no gene match. The CDR3 totals 16 residues. The germline V gene has CDR1 LGHDT and CDR2 YNNKEL (reference sequence). Authors' analysis steps: Amplification of reference gene primers was used by the study to estimate nucleated cell counts. Some clones are missing from TCRdb's copy, which holds only in-frame ones; the method was immunoSEQ multiplex PCR. V and J calls plus clone size are reproduced from that table; the DNA served to infer D and trimming. Of 200,000 to 250,000 clones in the sample, 80% to 85% are singletons; the top ten hold 3%. The source is a woman aged 25 to 39 who had recovered from COVID-19. The chain combines TRBV3-1 (or the pseudogene TRBV3-2) with TRBJ2-5; 9 bases agree with TRBD1. Specimen: peripheral blood. The CDR3 sequence is CASSQDRTGVGETQYF. In DNA, the CDR3 is TGTGCCAGCAGCCAAGATAGGACAGGGGTAGGAGAGACCCAGTACTTC.